This TCR beta chain originates from a study of OX40 agonist ivuxolimab in advanced cancers. On the study more broadly: The dose of intravenous ivuxolimab that patients received every 2 weeks ranged from 0.01 to 10 mg/kg.

Trimming removed 6 bases from V and 5 bases from J, with 13 bases in between. Looked up from germline, CDR1 is SGHVS and CDR2 is FQNEAQ. CDR3 length equals 13 residues. In its sample, this clone was seen many times. No antigen is known for it. The repertoire was sequenced with immunoSEQ multiplex PCR; TCRdb's copy has only in-frame clones and lacks some. Counted here are more than 55,000 clones, roughly 80% occurring once; the ten biggest clones make up over 4%. General observations from the study: In general, CD8+ T cells held more expanded clones than CD4+ did, on average.

This clonotype was sampled from an adult with an advanced solid tumor such as melanoma, head and neck, liver or kidney cancer. The genes are TRBV7-8 and TRBJ2-5; D not resolved. The sequencing here drew on CD4+ or CD8+ T cells sorted from blood, taken in a trial of the OX40 agonist ivuxolimab. CDR3 loop: CASSGGPGETQYF. The DNA of the CDR3 is TGTGCCAGCAGTGGTGGTCCTGGGGAGACCCAGTACTTC.